This T cell receptor (beta chain) was captured in a study of blood T cells in healthy people across ages. Each of the donors had roughly 10 milliliters of peripheral blood drawn into EDTA-treated Vacutainer tubes. A minimum of 6 micrograms of total RNA was extracted per sample. With a J-beta primer mix and a sample-barcoded 5' primer, a second PCR ran about 7 to 11 cycles. TCRdb fed the 5' RACE reads into MiXCR, producing one record per CDR3 protein. The table lists over 1,300,000 distinct CDR3 sequences, 55% to 75% of them singletons. The V end lost 0 bases, the J end lost 2 bases, and 8 bases lay between the germline ends. The CDR3 has 14 amino acids. Looked up from germline, CDR1 is LGHNA and CDR2 is YNFKEQ. This clonotype has just a few counts.

The rearrangement links TRBV4-2 to TRBJ2-7, with D possibly matching TRBD2 (5 bases). The clonotype comes from a man aged 18 to 30 in good health. Sequencing input: blood. The CDR3 region is CASSQEWRAYEQYF. In nucleotides, the CDR3 is TGTGCCAGCAGCCAAGAATGGCGGGCCTACGAGCAGTACTTC.